The 13 T cell receptor beta chains below all came from one sample that was sequenced in a study of T cells in Graves' hyperthyroidism and ophthalmopathy. RNA transcripts served as the template for amplifying TCR beta CDR3 regions. Researchers ran a first-round RT-PCR on the TCR CDR3 using the HTBI primer set. TCRdb reprocessed the multiplex PCR reads with MiXCR, giving one entry per CDR3 protein. The sample includes around 300,000 distinct CDR3 sequences, 11% to 15% of them seen just once. Sequences were obtained from blood. All receptors come from a young woman with Graves' hyperthyroidism.

Ten or more counts support this clonotype. The chain couples TRBV28 to TRBJ2-3; maybe TRBD2 (6 bases). CDR3 size: 16 residues. Trimming removed 6 bases from V and 5 bases from J, with 21 bases in between. CDR1 is MDHEN and CDR2 is SYDVKM in the germline V gene. CDR3 loop: CASSAWAGSRRDTQYF. The CDR3 nucleotides are TGTGCCAGCAGCGCCTGGGCGGGAAGTCGCAGAGATACGCAGTATTTT.

With regard to this clonotype: With a much larger clone just one base away, this may be a read error. The genes are TRBV28 and TRBJ1-1; 9 bases align to TRBD1. V dropped 3 bases and J dropped 0; count of bases not matched to a gene: 8. Germline CDR1 MDHEN, CDR2 SYDVKM. The CDR3 runs to 17 residues. The CDR3 bases are TGTGCCAGCAGTTTTTCCGGACAGGGGCTGATGAACACTGAAGCTTTCTTT. Amino acids: CASSFSGQGLMNTEAFF.

The chain combines TRBV6-9 with TRBJ2-4; D not resolved. CDR3 length: 18 amino acids. CDR1 and CDR2 from the germline V gene are MNHGY and SVAAGI. V dropped 4 bases and J dropped 0 bases, with 19 bases sitting between them. The CDR3 reads CASSSFLEPYLAKNIQYF. In DNA, the CDR3 is TGTGCCAGCAGTTCTTTCCTCGAGCCCTATCTAGCCAAAAACATTCAGTACTTC.

This clonotype was detected only a few times. This chain joins TRBV12-3 or TRBV12-4 and TRBJ2-4, with a weak D call TRBD1 (6 bases). There are 16 residues in the CDR3. V lost 2 bases to trimming and J lost 0 bases, with 11 bases between them. The CDR3 reads CASSLKGQQAKNIQYF. The CDR3 DNA sequence: TGTGCCAGCAGTTTAAAGGGACAACAAGCCAAAAACATTCAGTACTTC.

This clonotype was seen more than once but under ten times. This chain links TRBV27 with TRBJ2-7; 8 bases align to TRBD2. The length of the CDR3 is 16 residues. V dropped 6 bases and J dropped 7; count of bases not matched to a gene: 17. Germline V gene sequence: CDR1 MNHEY, CDR2 SMNVEV (reference sequence). CDR3 DNA: TGTGCCAGCAGGGATACTAGCGGCCTGTGGTTGGGGGAGCAGTACTTC. This sequence encodes CASRDTSGLWLGEQYF.

This clonotype was observed at least ten times. The chain is built from TRBV4-1 and TRBJ2-5; 10 nucleotides align to TRBD2. Germline assignment: CDR1 MGHRA and CDR2 YSYEKL. The J segment lost 5 bases and the V segment lost 4 bases, leaving 7 bases of the junction unmatched. There are 15 residues in the CDR3. The CDR3 spells CASSLVAGGRETQYF. CDR3 DNA: TGCGCCAGCAGCCTGGTAGCGGGAGGACGGGAGACCCAGTACTTC.

This sequence joins TRBV28 and TRBJ2-7; no definite D call. CDR1 and CDR2 (germline): MDHEN, SYDVKM. V dropped 3 bases and J dropped 1 base, with 13 bases sitting between them. The CDR3 length is 15 residues. The CDR3 loop is CASSFYFEDSYEQYF. CDR3 sequence (DNA): TGTGCCAGCAGTTTCTACTTCGAGGATTCCTACGAGCAGTACTTC.

This clonotype was seen only once. This chain connects TRBV11-2 to TRBJ1-1; D uncertain. The V end lost 1 base, the J end lost 3 bases, and 6 bases lay between the germline ends. The V gene's germline CDR1 is SGHAT and CDR2 FQNNGV. The CDR3 extends over 13 amino acids. Here the CDR3 DNA reads TGTGCCAGCAGCTTAGGCAGTGACACTGAAGCTTTCTTT. Amino acids: CASSLGSDTEAFF.

This clonotype was detected only a few times. V gene TRBV30 combines with J gene TRBJ2-3, with 8 bases aligning to TRBD1. The junction had 13 bases not matched to a gene; V was cut back by 4 bases and J by 1 base. Germline CDR1 GTSNPN, CDR2 SVGIG (reference sequence). This CDR3 comprises 17 residues. This CDR3 reads CAWNRGFFGSGTDTQYF. In nucleotides, the CDR3 is TGTGCCTGGAACAGGGGGTTTTTCGGGAGTGGCACAGATACGCAGTATTTT.

This clonotype has ten or more counts. This chain joins TRBV20-1 and TRBJ2-7; 7 bases line up with TRBD1. Trimming took 5 bases from V and 9 from J; bases not matched to a gene: 10. Germline lookup yields CDR1 DFQATT and CDR2 SNEGSKA (reference sequence). The CDR3 totals 12 residues. The CDR3 region has the DNA TGCAGTGCTGACCGGGACAGCGGAGGGCAGTACTTC. It encodes CSADRDSGGQYF.

This clonotype was observed at least ten times. The gene calls are TRBV5-1 and TRBJ2-3; D gene uncertain. CDR3 length equals 15 residues. In germline, CDR1 is SGHRS, CDR2 YFSETQ. The ends were cut back, 1 base at V and 3 bases at J, with 12 bases in the middle. In nucleotides, the CDR3 is TGCGCCAGCAGCTTGACGGACGTTAGGACAGATACGCAGTATTTT. As protein: CASSLTDVRTDTQYF.

This chain uses TRBV28 with TRBJ2-6, with D tentatively TRBD1 (6 bases). Germline CDR1 is MDHEN and CDR2 is SYDVKM. This CDR3 comprises 17 residues. The V end was cut by 1 base, the J end by 2 bases, with 12 bases between. The CDR3 spells CASSLSGTMAGANVLTF. The CDR3 coding sequence is TGTGCCAGCAGTTTATCGGGGACAATGGCTGGGGCCAACGTCCTGACTTTC.

This clonotype was counted once. Here the CDR3 reads CASSLARGTQYF. The CDR3 nucleotides read TGTGCCAGCAGCTTAGCGCGGGGGACCCAGTACTTC. The V call is TRBV7-9, the J call TRBJ2-5; D perhaps matches TRBD2 (6 bases). Trimming stripped 0 bases from V and 7 bases from J, with 6 bases between. This CDR3 region has 12 residues. Per germline, CDR1 SEHNR and CDR2 FQNEAQ (reference sequence).